The rows below give T cell receptor beta chains drawn from one sample of a study of Ad26.COV2.S vaccination and SARS-CoV-2 variants. Clones were read by immunoSEQ multiplex PCR, and TCRdb kept only the in-frame ones, dropping some. The table records some 350,000 clones, about 85% of them present only once. The starting material was peripheral blood, obtained in a trial of Ad26.COV2.S vaccine versus placebo. The source is a person between 18 and 65 years old who received the Ad26.COV2.S COVID-19 vaccine or a placebo. Both conserved end residues are part of each CDR3. The D gene is left open where the match is weak. Clone size appears in some rows only: once, few, many, or a class for an expanded clone.

clone_size	j_call	v_call	d_call	cdr3_nt	cdr3_aa
NA	TRBJ2-7	TRBV28	NA	TGTGCCAGCAGTTACACAGTAAACTACGAGCAGTACTTC	CASSYTVNYEQYF
NA	TRBJ1-6	TRBV10-3	NA	TGTGCCATCAGTGACACGGAAAGCTCCTATAATTCACCCCTCCACTTT	CAISDTESSYNSPLHF
NA	TRBJ1-5	TRBV29-1	NA	TGCAGCGCGAGAACAGGGTCTTATCAGCCCCAGCATTTT	CSARTGSYQPQHF
NA	TRBJ2-5	TRBV14	TRBD2	TGTGCCAGCAGCCAAGGGGGAGAGGTGTCGCGGGAGCGGAGAGAGACCCAGTACTTC	CASSQGGEVSRERRETQYF
once	TRBJ2-7	TRBV19	NA	TGTGCCAGTAATCACTCCCAGGACAGTTTCCCCTACGAGCAGTACTTC	CASNHSQDSFPYEQYF
NA	TRBJ2-1	TRBV9	NA	TGTGCCAGCAGCGTAGGGGCTCAAGGCTCCTACAATGAGCAGTTCTTC	CASSVGAQGSYNEQFF
once	TRBJ1-1	TRBV27	NA	TGTGCCAGCAGCTCAGGGTTATTAACTGAAGCTTTCTTT	CASSSGLLTEAFF
NA	TRBJ2-7	TRBV2	NA	TGTGCCAGCAGCCCGGACTTAAGCTCCTACGAGCAGTACTTC	CASSPDLSSYEQYF
once	TRBJ1-1	TRBV28	NA	TGTGCCAGCAGTTTTACCTCCCTCGGGGACACTGAAGCTTTCTTT	CASSFTSLGDTEAFF
NA	TRBJ2-1	TRBV5-5	NA	TGTGCCAGCAGCCGCGGGCCGTTCAATGAGCAGTTCTTC	CASSRGPFNEQFF
once	TRBJ1-3	TRBV6-5	NA	TGTGCCAGCAGTTTACGGGGATCGGGAAACACCATATATTTT	CASSLRGSGNTIYF
NA	TRBJ1-2	TRBV19	TRBD1	TGTGCCAGTAGTAGGGACAGAAACTATGGCTACACCTTC	CASSRDRNYGYTF
NA	TRBJ2-3	TRBV28	NA	TGTGCCAGCAGAATGCAGGATACGCAGTATTTT	CASRMQDTQYF
once	TRBJ2-2	TRBV7-2	NA	TGTGCCAGCAGCTTAGTGCCAGGGCAAAACACCGGGGAGCTGTTTTTT	CASSLVPGQNTGELFF
NA	TRBJ2-7	TRBV5-4	NA	TGTGCCAGCAGCTCCGACCAGGGACCCTACGAGCAGTACTTC	CASSSDQGPYEQYF
NA	TRBJ2-5	TRBV5-1	TRBD1	TGCGCCAGCACGACAGGGTCACCCCCGGAGACCCAGTACTTC	CASTTGSPPETQYF
NA	TRBJ1-1	TRBV19	NA	TGTGCCAGTAGTGCAAATCCCGGAACGCCCGACACTGAAGCTTTCTTT	CASSANPGTPDTEAFF
NA	TRBJ1-5	TRBV25-1	TRBD1	TGTGCCAGCATAGGGATAAGGACAGGTGGACGTCAGCCCCAGCATTTT	CASIGIRTGGRQPQHF
NA	TRBJ1-6	TRBV6-4	NA	TGTGCCAGCAGTGACTCTGTCAGGGCCCAGTATGTTGGGACGATCTCCTATAATTCACCCCTCCACTTT	CASSDSVRAQYVGTISYNSPLHF
NA	TRBJ2-2	TRBV12-5	NA	TGTGCTAGTGGTTTTGGGGGGAACGGGGAGCTGTTTTTT	CASGFGGNGELFF
NA	TRBJ1-1	TRBV5-4	TRBD1	TGTGCCAGCAGCCGGGACAGTAACACTGAAGCTTTCTTT	CASSRDSNTEAFF
NA	TRBJ2-1	TRBV2	TRBD2	TGTGCCAGCAGTGAAGGAAGCGGGGGTTACAATGAGCAGTTCTTC	CASSEGSGGYNEQFF
NA	TRBJ2-1	TRBV30	TRBD2	TGTGCCTGGAGTGTTCCGGGACTAGCGGGGTACAATGAGCAGTTCTTC	CAWSVPGLAGYNEQFF
NA	TRBJ2-5	TRBV7-9	TRBD2	TGTGCCAGCAGCTTATCGGGGGGAGGGCCTCAAGAGACCCAGTACTTC	CASSLSGGGPQETQYF
NA	TRBJ1-6	TRBV6-4	NA	TGTGCCAGCAGCGCAGGGAGCTCCTATAATTCACCCCTCCACTTT	CASSAGSSYNSPLHF
NA	TRBJ1-2	TRBV29-1	NA	TGCAGCGTTGCAGGGAGCTATGGCTACACCTTC	CSVAGSYGYTF
NA	TRBJ1-1	TRBV4-3	TRBD1	TGCGCCAGCGCTTCCAGGGGGGGGACTGAAGCTTTCTTT	CASASRGGTEAFF
NA	TRBJ1-1	TRBV13	NA	TGTGCCAGCACCTTTCTAGAGGGGTTAAGTATGAACACTGAAGCTTTCTTT	CASTFLEGLSMNTEAFF
NA	TRBJ2-1	TRBV14	NA	TGTGCCAGCAGTCGGGCAGGGGTCTACAATGAGCAGTTCTTC	CASSRAGVYNEQFF
NA	TRBJ2-3	TRBV2	NA	TGTGCCAGCAGTGAATCCCAAGGGACAGATACGCAGTATTTT	CASSESQGTDTQYF
NA	TRBJ2-7	TRBV10-3	NA	TGTGCCATCAGTGAGGGGGGTCTACTCCCATACGAGCAGTACTTC	CAISEGGLLPYEQYF
NA	TRBJ2-2	TRBV9	NA	TGTGCCAGCAGCGTACGAACGAACACCGGGGAGCTGTTTTTT	CASSVRTNTGELFF
NA	TRBJ2-3	TRBV27	NA	TGTGCCAGCAGTTTCCGGACCTCTTTCAAAGATACGCAGTATTTT	CASSFRTSFKDTQYF
NA	TRBJ2-6	TRBV13	NA	TGTGCCAGCAGTCCATACGGGGCCAACGTCCTGACTTTC	CASSPYGANVLTF
once	TRBJ2-1	TRBV6-6	TRBD2	TGTGCCAGCGGTCAGGCGGGGGGCTCCTACAATGAGCAGTTCTTC	CASGQAGGSYNEQFF
NA	TRBJ2-1	TRBV2	TRBD2	TGTGCCAGCGAGCTAGCGGGAGATGGCAATGAGCAGTTCTTC	CASELAGDGNEQFF
NA	TRBJ1-2	TRBV18	TRBD1	TGTGCCAGCTCACCCATAGACAGGGACTATGGCTACACCTTC	CASSPIDRDYGYTF
few	TRBJ1-5	TRBV25-1	TRBD1	TGTGCCAGCCAGGGACAGGGTATTGGTCAGCCCCAGCATTTT	CASQGQGIGQPQHF
many	TRBJ2-3	TRBV6-4	TRBD2	TGTGCCAGCGGAGCGGGAGACACAGATACGCAGTATTTT	CASGAGDTDTQYF
NA	TRBJ1-2	TRBV5-1	NA	TGCGCCAGCAGCCAATATGGGGGGCCAGAGGGCTACACCTTC	CASSQYGGPEGYTF
NA	TRBJ2-6	TRBV15	NA	TGTGCCACCAGCAGAGGCAGGGGCGCTGGGGCCAACGTCCTGACTTTC	CATSRGRGAGANVLTF
NA	TRBJ2-7	TRBV30	NA	TGTGCCTGGAGTGTACTAGAAGAGCAGTACTTC	CAWSVLEEQYF
NA	TRBJ1-2	TRBV18	TRBD1	TGTGCCAGCTCACATTTCAGGGGGCCGAACTATGGCTACACCTTC	CASSHFRGPNYGYTF
few	TRBJ1-5	TRBV7-2	NA	TGTGCCAGCAGCTCGGACAGTAGCAATCAGCCCCAGCATTTT	CASSSDSSNQPQHF
NA	TRBJ2-3	TRBV27	NA	TGTGCCAGCAGTTTGTTCGGGGGAGATACGCAGTATTTT	CASSLFGGDTQYF
once	TRBJ2-1	TRBV18	NA	TGTGCCAGCTCACCTGCCGGGGGGCAGTTCTTC	CASSPAGGQFF
NA	TRBJ2-3	TRBV4-3	NA	TGCGCCAGCAGCCAAGATGGGCCGACTACCGTTGCCCACACAGATACGCAGTATTTT	CASSQDGPTTVAHTDTQYF
NA	TRBJ2-5	TRBV24-1	TRBD2	TGTGCCACCAGTGATTTGCCAGCGGGGGGGAAAGAGACCCAGTACTTC	CATSDLPAGGKETQYF
NA	TRBJ1-3	TRBV5-5	NA	TGTGCCAGCAGCTTGGAGGCAGCAAGGGGGAACACCATATATTTT	CASSLEAARGNTIYF
NA	TRBJ2-2	TRBV19	NA	TGTGCCAGTAGTATACACATCGCGAACACCGGGGAGCTGTTTTTT	CASSIHIANTGELFF
NA	TRBJ1-5	TRBV28	NA	TGTGCCAGCAGTGCAAGAACAGGGTATGGCAATCAGCCCCAGCATTTT	CASSARTGYGNQPQHF
NA	TRBJ2-7	TRBV5-6	NA	TGTGCCAGCAGCTCGAGGGGAGCCTACGAGCAGTACTTC	CASSSRGAYEQYF
NA	TRBJ2-7	TRBV10-3	TRBD1	TGTGCCATCAGCGGACAGGGAGCCTACGAGCAGTACTTC	CAISGQGAYEQYF
NA	TRBJ2-3	TRBV10-2	NA	TGCGCCAGCGAGCCAGATACGCAGTATTTT	CASEPDTQYF
NA	TRBJ2-5	TRBV5-1	TRBD2	TGCGCCAGCAGCTTGAGGCTAGCGGGAGGGCCAGGGGAGACCCAGTACTTC	CASSLRLAGGPGETQYF
NA	TRBJ2-1	TRBV5-1	TRBD2	TGCGCCAGCAGCGTAACTAGCGGGAACTACAATGAGCAGTTCTTC	CASSVTSGNYNEQFF
NA	TRBJ2-7	TRBV7-6	TRBD1	TGTGCCAGCAGTTCGGACAGGGGGTCTCTCGAGCAGTACTTC	CASSSDRGSLEQYF
NA	TRBJ2-5	TRBV12-5	NA	TGTGCTAGTGGGAAATCAGCGGACAGTGAAGAGACCCAGTACTTC	CASGKSADSEETQYF
NA	TRBJ2-7	TRBV11-2	TRBD1	TGTGCCAGCAGCTTGGGACAGGGTACCTACGAGCAGTACTTC	CASSLGQGTYEQYF